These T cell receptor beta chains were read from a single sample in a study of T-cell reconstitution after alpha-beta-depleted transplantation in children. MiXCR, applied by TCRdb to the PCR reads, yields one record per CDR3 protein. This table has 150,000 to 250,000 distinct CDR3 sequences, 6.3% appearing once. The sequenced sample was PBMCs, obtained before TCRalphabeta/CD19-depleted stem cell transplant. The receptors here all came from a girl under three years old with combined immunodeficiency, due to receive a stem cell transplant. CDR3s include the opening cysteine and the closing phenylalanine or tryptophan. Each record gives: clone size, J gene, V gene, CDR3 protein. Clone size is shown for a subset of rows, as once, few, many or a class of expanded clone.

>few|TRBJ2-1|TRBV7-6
CASSLYISAGGQGGGNEQFF
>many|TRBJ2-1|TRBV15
CATSNIAGGYNEQFF
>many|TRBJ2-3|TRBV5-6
CASRPGDSKADTQYF
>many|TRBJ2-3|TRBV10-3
CAISPTVADTQYF
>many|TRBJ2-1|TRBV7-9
CASSNTGAPYNEQFF
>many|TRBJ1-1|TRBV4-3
CASSQDQGGATEAFF
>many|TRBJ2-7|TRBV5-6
CASSNNYEQYF
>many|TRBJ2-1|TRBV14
CASSQDQGSYNEQFF
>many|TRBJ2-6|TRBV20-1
CSARYLSGANVLTF
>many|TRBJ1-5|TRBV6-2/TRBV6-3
CASSYSGVNQPQHF
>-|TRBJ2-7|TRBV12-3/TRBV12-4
CASSDEREIPYEQYF
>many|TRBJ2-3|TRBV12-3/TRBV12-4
CASSLQRTEDRYF
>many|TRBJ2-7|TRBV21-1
CASSKALKLEGHYYEQYF
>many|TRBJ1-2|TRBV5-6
CASSRGRNYGYTF
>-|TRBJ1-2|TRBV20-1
CSARRYGAEGHTF
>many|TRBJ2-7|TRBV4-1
CASSSHGGTSSPSYEQYF
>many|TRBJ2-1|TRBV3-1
CASSHPPERSSYNEQFF
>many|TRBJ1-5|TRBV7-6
CASSLMANQGPSAQHF
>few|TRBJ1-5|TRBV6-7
CASSYSSQQGYQPQHF
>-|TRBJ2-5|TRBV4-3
CASSQDYGATQYF
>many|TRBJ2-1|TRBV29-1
CSVEGQGYNEQFF
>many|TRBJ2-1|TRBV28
CASSSTTGLAYNEQFF
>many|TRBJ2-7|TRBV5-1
CASSLGEPGSYEQYF
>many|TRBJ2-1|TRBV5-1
CASSSRLAGADEQFF
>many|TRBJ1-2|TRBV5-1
CASSLAPIGALNYGYTF
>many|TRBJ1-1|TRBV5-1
CASSPRGNTEAFF
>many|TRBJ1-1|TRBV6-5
CASSGTANEAFF
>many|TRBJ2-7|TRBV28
CASSLWGLGEQYF
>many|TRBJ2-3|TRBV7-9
CASSFPSTSGPITDTQYF
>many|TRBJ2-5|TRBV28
CASSVGQGIPETQYF
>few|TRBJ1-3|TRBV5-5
CASSSEGRSGNTIYF
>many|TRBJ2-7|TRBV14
CASSQGWGYEQYF
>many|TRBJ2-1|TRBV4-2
CASSQDRHGGWYNEQFF
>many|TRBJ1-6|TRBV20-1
CSAAQTVPKYNSPLHF
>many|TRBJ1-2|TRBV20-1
CSARYVVDGYTF
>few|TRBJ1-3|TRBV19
CASSPRRGPSGNTIYF
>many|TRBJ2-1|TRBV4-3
CASSQASGSYNEQFF
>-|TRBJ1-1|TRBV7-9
CASSSPGTEAFF
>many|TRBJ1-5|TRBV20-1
CSASPQGAWQPQHF
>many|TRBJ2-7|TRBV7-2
CASSSLGTSDEQYF
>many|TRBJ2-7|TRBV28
CASRIGQGTSYEQYF
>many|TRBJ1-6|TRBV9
CASSVDGSSYNSPLHF
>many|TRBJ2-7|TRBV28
CASSLSYGQGYEQYF
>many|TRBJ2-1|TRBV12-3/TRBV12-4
CASSFSRYNEQFF
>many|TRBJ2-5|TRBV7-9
CASSLPPSGRGGETQYF
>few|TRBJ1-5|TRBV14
CASSQGGGNNQPQHF
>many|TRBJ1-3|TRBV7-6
CASSQWLRSGNTIYF
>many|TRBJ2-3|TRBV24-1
CATSASGTPSGTDTQYF
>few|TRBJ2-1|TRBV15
CATSLARGSYNEQFF
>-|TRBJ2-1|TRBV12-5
CASGFKIDSSYNEQFF
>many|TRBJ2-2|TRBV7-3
CASSLLEVTGELFF
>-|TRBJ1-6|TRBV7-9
CASSPARNAYNSPLHF
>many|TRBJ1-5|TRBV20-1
CSALDNSNQPQHF
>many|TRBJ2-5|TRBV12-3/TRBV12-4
CASSLWQGVIKETQYF
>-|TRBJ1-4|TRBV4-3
CASSHTFQVDRGEKLFF